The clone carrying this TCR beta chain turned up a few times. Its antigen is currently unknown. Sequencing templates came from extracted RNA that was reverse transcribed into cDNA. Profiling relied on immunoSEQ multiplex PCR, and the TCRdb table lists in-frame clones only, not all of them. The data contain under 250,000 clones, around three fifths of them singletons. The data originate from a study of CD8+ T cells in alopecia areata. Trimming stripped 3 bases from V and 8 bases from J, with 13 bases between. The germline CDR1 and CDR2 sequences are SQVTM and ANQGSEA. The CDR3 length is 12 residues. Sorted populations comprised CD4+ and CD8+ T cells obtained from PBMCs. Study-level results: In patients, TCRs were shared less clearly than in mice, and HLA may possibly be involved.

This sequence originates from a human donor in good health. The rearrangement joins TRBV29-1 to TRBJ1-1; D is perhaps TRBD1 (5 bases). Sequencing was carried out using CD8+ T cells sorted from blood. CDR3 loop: CSVDMIRGEAFF. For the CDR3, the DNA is TGCAGCGTTGATATGATTAGGGGAGAAGCTTTCTTT.